This T cell receptor (beta chain) was obtained from a study of tumor T cells in aggressive B-cell lymphoma. There are 14 residues in the CDR3. Per the germline V gene, CDR1 is SGHRS and CDR2 is YFSETQ. V shed 0 bases and J shed 0 bases, with 7 bases lying between them. The repertoire was sequenced with immunoSEQ multiplex PCR; TCRdb's copy has only in-frame clones and lacks some. Of over 1,500 clones in the sample, under 95% were seen once. Material for sequencing was tumor tissue. The clonotype comes from an adult with diffuse large B cell lymphoma. Some clones in this sample may be carry-over from other donors' samples. The V call is TRBV5-1, the J call TRBJ2-7; D not resolved. This CDR3 is CASSLGRSSYEQYF. As DNA, the CDR3 is TGCGCCAGCAGCTTGGGGCGGAGCTCCTACGAGCAGTACTTC. Supplemented by reference TRBV5-1 and TRBJ2-7, the full variable domain reads KAGVTQTPRYLIKTRGQQVTLSCSPISGHRSVSWYQQTPGQGLQFLFEYFSETQRNKGNFPGRFSGRQFSNSRSEMNVSTLELGDSALYLCASSLGRSSYEQYFGPGTRLTVT.